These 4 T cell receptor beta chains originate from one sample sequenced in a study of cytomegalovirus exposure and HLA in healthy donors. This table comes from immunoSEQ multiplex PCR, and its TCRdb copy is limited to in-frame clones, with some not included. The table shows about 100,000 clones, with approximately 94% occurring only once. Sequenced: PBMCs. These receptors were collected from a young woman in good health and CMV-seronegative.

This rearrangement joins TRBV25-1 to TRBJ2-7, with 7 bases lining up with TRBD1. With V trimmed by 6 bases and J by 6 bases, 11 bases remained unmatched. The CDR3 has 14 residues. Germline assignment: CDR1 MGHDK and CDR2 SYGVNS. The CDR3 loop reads CASSVPDRDGEQYF. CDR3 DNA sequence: TGTGCCAGCAGCGTCCCAGACAGGGATGGCGAGCAGTACTTC.

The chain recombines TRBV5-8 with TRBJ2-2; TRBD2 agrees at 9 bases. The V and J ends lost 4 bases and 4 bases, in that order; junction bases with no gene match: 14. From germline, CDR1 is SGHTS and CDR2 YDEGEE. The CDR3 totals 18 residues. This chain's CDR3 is CASSRQPHGGRATGELFF. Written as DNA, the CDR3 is TGTGCCAGCAGCCGCCAACCCCATGGCGGGAGGGCCACCGGGGAGCTGTTTTTT.

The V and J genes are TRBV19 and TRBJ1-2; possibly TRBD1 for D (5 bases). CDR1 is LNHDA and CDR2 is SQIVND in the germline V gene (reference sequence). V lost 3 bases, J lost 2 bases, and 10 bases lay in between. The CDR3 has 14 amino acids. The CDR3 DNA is TGTGCCAGTAGTATCCAGGGAGGCAACTATGGCTACACCTTC. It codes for CASSIQGGNYGYTF.

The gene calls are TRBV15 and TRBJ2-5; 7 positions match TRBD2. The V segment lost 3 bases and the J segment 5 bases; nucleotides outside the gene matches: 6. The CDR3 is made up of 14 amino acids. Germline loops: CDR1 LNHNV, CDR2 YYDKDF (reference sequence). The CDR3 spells CATSRGGGEETQYF. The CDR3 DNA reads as TGTGCCACCAGCAGGGGGGGAGGGGAGGAGACCCAGTACTTC.